The rows below give T cell receptor beta chains drawn from one sample of a study of blood T cells in healthy people across ages. TCRdb reprocessed the 5' RACE reads with MiXCR, giving one entry per CDR3 protein. The sample includes over a million distinct CDR3 sequences, 42% of them seen just once. The sample taken for sequencing was blood. The receptors originated from a woman between 18 and 30 years old in good health. The CDR3 runs from the conserved cysteine through the conserved F or W. Fields, in order: V gene, J gene, D gene, clone size, CDR3 DNA, CDR3 protein. A D gene is named only where the DNA matches it firmly. Expanded clones get a size class; other rows say once, few or many, or leave the size out.

V gene: TRBV7-2; J gene: TRBJ1-2; D gene: -; clone size: -; CDR3 DNA: TGTGCCAGCAGTACAACCGGCAGGTCTTATGGCTACACCTTC; CDR3 protein: CASSTTGRSYGYTF
V gene: TRBV29-1; J gene: TRBJ2-4; D gene: TRBD1; clone size: few; CDR3 DNA: TGCAGCGTTGAAACCCTGGACAGGGGAAATCTCTGTCAGTACTTC; CDR3 protein: CSVETLDRGNLCQYF
V gene: TRBV7-2; J gene: TRBJ1-2; D gene: -; clone size: once; CDR3 DNA: TGTGCCAGCAGCTTAACGGAGGGGCGATCTGGCTACACCTTC; CDR3 protein: CASSLTEGRSGYTF
V gene: TRBV4-2; J gene: TRBJ2-7; D gene: TRBD2; clone size: -; CDR3 DNA: TGTGCCAGCAGCCAAGATTTCCCTGGGACTAGCAACGAGCAGTACTTC; CDR3 protein: CASSQDFPGTSNEQYF
V gene: TRBV4-1; J gene: TRBJ1-2; D gene: -; clone size: few; CDR3 DNA: TGCGCCAGCAGCCAAGCCCCCCTTAACTATGGCTACACCTTC; CDR3 protein: CASSQAPLNYGYTF
V gene: TRBV4-1; J gene: TRBJ2-7; D gene: TRBD1; clone size: few; CDR3 DNA: TGCGCCAGCAGCCAACCATACAGGGGGCAAGGGTACGAGCAGTACTTC; CDR3 protein: CASSQPYRGQGYEQYF
V gene: TRBV20-1; J gene: TRBJ1-2; D gene: -; clone size: -; CDR3 DNA: TGCAGTGCTAGAGATCTACGGGGATATGGCTACACCTTC; CDR3 protein: CSARDLRGYGYTF
V gene: TRBV20-1; J gene: TRBJ2-3; D gene: -; clone size: -; CDR3 DNA: TGCAGTGCTAGAGAAATATCAGATACGCAGTATTTT; CDR3 protein: CSAREISDTQYF
V gene: TRBV9; J gene: TRBJ2-3; D gene: -; clone size: few; CDR3 DNA: TGTGCCAGCAGCGTAGGGAGACTCCTACCCTTCACAGATACGCAGTATTTT; CDR3 protein: CASSVGRLLPFTDTQYF
V gene: TRBV4-1; J gene: TRBJ1-1; D gene: -; clone size: -; CDR3 DNA: TGCGCCAGCAGCCAAGATACTCCGGGCCCGAACACTGAAGCTTTCTTT; CDR3 protein: CASSQDTPGPNTEAFF
V gene: TRBV24-1; J gene: TRBJ1-5; D gene: TRBD1; clone size: -; CDR3 DNA: TGTGCCACCAGTGCCGAACAGGGGGCAGGCAATCAGCCCCAGCATTTT; CDR3 protein: CATSAEQGAGNQPQHF
V gene: TRBV9; J gene: TRBJ1-2; D gene: TRBD1; clone size: -; CDR3 DNA: TGTGCCAGCAGCGTAGCATCTGGACAGGGGGCGCGTGGCTACACCTTC; CDR3 protein: CASSVASGQGARGYTF
V gene: TRBV7-2; J gene: TRBJ2-5; D gene: TRBD2; clone size: once; CDR3 DNA: TGTGCCAGCAGCTTAGGAAGCGCTAGCGGGGGTGAGACCCAGTACTTC; CDR3 protein: CASSLGSASGGETQYF
V gene: TRBV7-9; J gene: TRBJ2-7; D gene: -; clone size: -; CDR3 DNA: TGTGCCAGCAGCTTAGAAGTCCCGGTCGGCGAGCAGTACTTC; CDR3 protein: CASSLEVPVGEQYF
V gene: TRBV20-1; J gene: TRBJ2-7; D gene: TRBD2; clone size: -; CDR3 DNA: TGCAGTGCGGAACTAGCGGGGGGCTACCCCTCCTACGAGCAGTACTTC; CDR3 protein: CSAELAGGYPSYEQYF
V gene: TRBV6-5; J gene: TRBJ2-2; D gene: -; clone size: few; CDR3 DNA: TGTGCCAGCAGTTTGGTGTTCGGGGAGCTGTTTTTT; CDR3 protein: CASSLVFGELFF
V gene: TRBV28; J gene: TRBJ2-6; D gene: -; clone size: -; CDR3 DNA: TGTGCCAGCAGTCCCATGATAGGAGGGGCCAACGTCCTGACTTTC; CDR3 protein: CASSPMIGGANVLTF
V gene: TRBV7-2; J gene: TRBJ1-1; D gene: TRBD1; clone size: -; CDR3 DNA: TGTGCCAGCAGCCCCCTGGGGACAGGAACTTTCTTT; CDR3 protein: CASSPLGTGTFF
V gene: TRBV5-1; J gene: TRBJ2-3; D gene: -; clone size: -; CDR3 DNA: TGCGCCAGCAGCTTGGCCGTGAGCAGCCTCACAGATACGCAGTATTTT; CDR3 protein: CASSLAVSSLTDTQYF
V gene: TRBV12-3/TRBV12-4; J gene: TRBJ1-3; D gene: -; clone size: -; CDR3 DNA: TGTGCCAGCAGTTTAGCGGGGGTCTTCTCTGGAAACACCATATATTTT; CDR3 protein: CASSLAGVFSGNTIYF
V gene: TRBV27; J gene: TRBJ2-2; D gene: TRBD1; clone size: few; CDR3 DNA: TGTGCCAGCAGCTGGACAGGGACCGGGGAGCTGTTTTTT; CDR3 protein: CASSWTGTGELFF
V gene: TRBV12-5; J gene: TRBJ1-2; D gene: -; clone size: -; CDR3 DNA: TGTGCTAGTGGGTTGTGGCAGCTTTCCTATGGCTACACCTTC; CDR3 protein: CASGLWQLSYGYTF
V gene: TRBV20-1; J gene: TRBJ1-2; D gene: -; clone size: -; CDR3 DNA: TGCAGTGCTGGAGACCCGCATGCGGGCGCCTATGGCTACACCTTC; CDR3 protein: CSAGDPHAGAYGYTF